This T cell receptor beta chain was obtained from a study of lymphopenia after photon versus proton radiotherapy. Broader study findings: Proton therapy kept repertoires fairly stable, unlike photons, which gained effector/memory cells. Authors raise, but do not show, better survival with proton therapy. After the lymphocyte nadir, photon-treated repertoires showed oligoclonal expansion, especially of CD8+ Temra cells. Larger post-nadir TCR diversity loss correlated inversely with survival in deceased patients.

Here immunoSEQ multiplex PCR was the method, and the copy in TCRdb shows in-frame clones only, minus some. The data hold around 53,000 clones, with over 70% observed a single time. With regard to this clone: Its target is unknown. The junction and the germline gene differ at one end; a read error may be behind it.

The TCR was taken from a man aged 50 to 60 with gastric cancer. This specimen was peripheral blood, taken from a patient treated with photon-based radiotherapy.

Here the CDR3 DNA reads TGTGCCAGCAAGGTAGACCACCAAGGGACCCAGTACTTC. Protein: CASKVDHQGTQYF. This chain links TRBV6-5 with TRBJ2-5; no firm D call. The V gene's germline CDR1 is MNHEY and CDR2 SVGAGI. There are 13 residues in the CDR3.